Listed here are 21 T cell receptor beta chains from one sample, sequenced in a study of shared clonotypes between healthy human individuals. TCRdb keeps only in-frame clones here, not all; method: immunoSEQ multiplex PCR. This table holds 2 million to 2.5 million clones, 90% to 96% found once. The sequenced material came from naive CD4+ T cells sorted from blood. Indicated subset: CD45RA+ positively selected. The source is a man aged 18 to 35 in good health.

This sequence joins TRBV7-2 and TRBJ2-2, with 10 bases aligning to TRBD2. The CDR3 runs to 19 residues. CDR1 is SGHTA, CDR2 FQGNSA, per germline. The J segment lost 3 bases and the V segment lost 2 bases, leaving 12 bases of the junction unmatched. The CDR3 is CASSLRLAGEVGYTGELFF. CDR3 sequence (DNA): TGTGCCAGCAGCTTACGGCTAGCGGGAGAAGTAGGTTACACCGGGGAGCTGTTTTTT.

On this clone itself: The same CDR3 arises from other DNA sequences in this sample as well. The V call is TRBV5-1, the J call TRBJ1-1, with D tentatively TRBD1 (5 bases). Trimming shortened V by 4 bases and J by 1 base, and 11 bases separated the two germline ends. Germline V CDR1 and CDR2: SGHRS, YFSETQ. This CDR3 has 14 residues. The CDR3 sequence is CASSPRGENTEAFF. The DNA of the CDR3 is TGCGCCAGCAGCCCCCGGGGGGAGAACACTGAAGCTTTCTTT. Full variable domain (remainder filled in from reference TRBV5-1 and TRBJ1-1): KAGVTQTPRYLIKTRGQQVTLSCSPISGHRSVSWYQQTPGQGLQFLFEYFSETQRNKGNFPGRFSGRQFSNSRSEMNVSTLELGDSALYLCASSPRGENTEAFFGQGTRLTVV.

On this clone itself: Other DNA sequences of this sample code for an identical CDR3. The rearrangement joins TRBV5-4 to TRBJ2-3, with a tentative D call TRBD1 (6 bases). The V end was cut by 4 bases, the J end by 3 bases, with 15 bases between. The germline CDR1 and CDR2 sequences are SGHNT and YYREEE (reference sequence). CDR3 size: 15 residues. CDR3 nucleotide sequence: TGTGCCAGCAGCCCGGGTGGTAGGGGGACAGATACGCAGTATTTT. This codes for CASSPGGRGTDTQYF.

The gene calls are TRBV10-2 and TRBJ2-7, with D maybe TRBD1 (6 bases). The CDR3 runs 17 residues. Deletions cut 3 bases from V and 3 bases from J, with 21 bases between. Germline V CDR1 and CDR2: WSHSY, SAAADI. The CDR3: CASSENTGKSLLYEQYF. CDR3 nucleotides: TGCGCCAGCAGTGAAAACACAGGGAAATCCCTCCTCTACGAGCAGTACTTC.

This chain links TRBV7-2 with TRBJ2-5; 8 positions agree with TRBD1. V trimming: 5 bases; J trimming: 1 base; junction bases outside the gene matches: 9. CDR1 SGHTA and CDR2 FQGNSA come from the germline V gene. This CDR3 has 16 amino acids. The CDR3 loop is CASSPGTGTIQETQYF. As DNA, the CDR3 is TGTGCCAGCAGCCCGGGGACAGGAACTATCCAAGAGACCCAGTACTTC.

This clone has only a few counts. At the DNA level, this CDR3 is encoded by other sequences in the same sample as well. The V gene is TRBV5-1, the J gene TRBJ1-1; tentative D call: TRBD1 (5 bases). The CDR3 is 14 amino acids. Per germline, CDR1 SGHRS and CDR2 YFSETQ. Trimming pared 0 bases from V and 1 base from J, leaving 7 bases between. For the CDR3, the DNA is TGCGCCAGCAGCTTGGGACAGAAGAACACTGAAGCTTTCTTT. Translated: CASSLGQKNTEAFF.

This chain connects TRBV7-2 to TRBJ1-4, with D unresolved. Germline assignment: CDR1 SGHTA and CDR2 FQGNSA. V lost 2 bases, J lost 0 bases, and 10 bases lay in between. This CDR3 contains 16 residues. CDR3 sequence reads: CASSLLPDATNEKLFF. The CDR3, as DNA: TGTGCCAGCAGCTTACTACCCGATGCAACTAATGAAAAACTGTTTTTT. Complete variable domain (other parts from reference TRBV7-2 and TRBJ1-4): GAGVSQSPSNKVTEKGKDVELRCDPISGHTALYWYRQSLGQGLEFLIYFQGNSAPDKSGLPSDRFSAERTGGSVSTLTIQRTQQEDSAVYLCASSLLPDATNEKLFFGSGTQLSVL.

The rearrangement uses TRBV2 and TRBJ2-7; 8 bases match TRBD1. The CDR3 extends over 15 amino acids. Trimming cost V 5 bases and J 2 bases; bases outside gene matches: 8. Germline V gene lookup returns CDR1 SNHLY and CDR2 FYNNEI. The CDR3, as DNA: TGTGCCAGCAGTACGGACAGGGCCACTACCTACGAGCAGTACTTC. Protein product: CASSTDRATTYEQYF. Combining the CDR3 with reference TRBV2 and TRBJ2-7 gives the whole variable domain EPEVTQTPSHQVTQMGQEVILRCVPISNHLYFYWYRQILGQKVEFLVSFYNNEISEKSEIFDDQFSVERPDGSNFTLKIRSTKLEDSAMYFCASSTDRATTYEQYFGPGTRLTVT.

This rearrangement joins TRBV28 to TRBJ1-5, with a possible D match to TRBD1 (6 bases). This CDR3 is 16 amino acids long. Germline assignment: CDR1 MDHEN and CDR2 SYDVKM. The V end lost 4 bases, the J end lost 1 base, and 14 bases lay between the germline ends. Here the CDR3 DNA reads TGTGCCAGCAGTTCCGGGACATTAGGAAGCAATCAGCCCCAGCATTTT. It is translated as CASSSGTLGSNQPQHF.

The rearrangement joins TRBV7-2 to TRBJ2-7, with 10 bases that match TRBD1. The germline gives CDR1 SGHTA, CDR2 FQGNSA. The CDR3 sequence is 13 residues long. The trim removed 5 bases at V and 13 bases at J, leaving 11 bases unmatched. The chain's CDR3 is CASSGGQGIPSYF. CDR3 coding DNA: TGTGCCAGCAGCGGGGGACAGGGGATACCAAGTTACTTC.

About this clone: The same CDR3 arises from other DNA sequences in this sample as well. The CDR3 DNA reads TGTGCCATCAGTGGGGGCGGAGGCTCTTCGAACACTGAAGCTTTCTTT. Translation gives CAISGGGGSSNTEAFF. V usage is TRBV10-3 and J usage is TRBJ1-1, with D tentatively TRBD1 (5 bases). The germline V gene encodes CDR1 ENHRY and CDR2 SYGVKD. This CDR3 region has 16 residues. V was cut by 4 bases and J by 1 base, with 16 bases left in between.

In regard to this clone: The sample holds other DNA sequences that translate to the same CDR3. The chain recombines TRBV5-1 with TRBJ1-5, with TRBD1 matching 7 bases. With V trimmed by 0 bases and J by 8 bases, 5 bases remained unmatched. Germline CDR1 SGHRS, CDR2 YFSETQ. The CDR3 covers 14 residues. The CDR3 coding sequence is TGCGCCAGCAGCTTGGCCGGGCAGGGGGAGCCCCAGCATTTT. This translates into CASSLAGQGEPQHF. The full variable domain, rest sourced from reference TRBV5-1 and TRBJ1-5, is KAGVTQTPRYLIKTRGQQVTLSCSPISGHRSVSWYQQTPGQGLQFLFEYFSETQRNKGNFPGRFSGRQFSNSRSEMNVSTLELGDSALYLCASSLAGQGEPQHFGDGTRLSIL.

The chain carries TRBV30 and TRBJ1-2; tentative D call: TRBD1 (6 bases). Trimming took 0 bases from V and 8 from J, leaving 19 bases between them. The CDR3 loop spans 15 amino acids. The V gene's germline CDR1 is GTSNPN and CDR2 SVGIG (reference sequence). This CDR3 is CAWSVPGGGLSGYTF. As DNA, the CDR3 is TGTGCCTGGAGTGTACCCGGGGGCGGCCTTTCCGGCTACACCTTC. Complete variable domain (other parts from reference TRBV30 and TRBJ1-2): SQTIHQWPATLVQPVGSPLSLECTVEGTSNPNLYWYRQAAGRGLQLLFYSVGIGQISSEVPQNLSASRPQDRQFILSSKKLLLSDSGFYLCAWSVPGGGLSGYTFGSGTRLTVV.

The rearrangement uses TRBV5-1 and TRBJ2-1; TRBD2 agrees at 7 bases. V lost 0 bases and J lost 4; bases outside the gene matches: 7. The V gene's germline CDR1 is SGHRS and CDR2 YFSETQ. This CDR3 spans 16 amino acids. CDR3 residues: CASSLVSGPTYNEQFF. Here the CDR3 DNA reads TGCGCCAGCAGCTTGGTTAGCGGGCCTACGTACAATGAGCAGTTCTTC.

This clone was counted a single time. The chain links TRBV10-3 to TRBJ2-2; no firm D call. The CDR3 extends over 13 amino acids. Between the trimmed V and J ends, which lost 10 bases and 3 bases, there was a span of 12 bases. CDR1 is ENHRY and CDR2 is SYGVKD in the germline V gene. CDR3 nucleotide sequence: TGTGCCACCCACCGTGTGGACACCGGGGAGCTGTTTTTT. This translates into CATHRVDTGELFF.

The chain carries TRBV4-1 and TRBJ2-3, with D uncertain. CDR3 length: 15 amino acids. The V gene lost 4 bases and the J gene lost 3 bases, with 14 bases spanning the gap. The germline V gene encodes CDR1 MGHRA and CDR2 YSYEKL. CDR3 residues: CASSPRPDWTDTQYF. The CDR3 DNA reads as TGCGCCAGCAGCCCCCGACCCGACTGGACAGATACGCAGTATTTT.

The chain is built from TRBV27 and TRBJ2-7; weak D call: TRBD1 (6 bases). This CDR3 spans 14 amino acids. The germline gives CDR1 MNHEY, CDR2 SMNVEV (reference sequence). Deletions cut 6 bases from V and 4 bases from J, with 16 bases between. CDR3 in DNA: TGTGCCAGCAGGCTACACAGGGCCGATTACGAGCAGTACTTC. This sequence encodes CASRLHRADYEQYF.

This chain joins TRBV6-1 and TRBJ2-5; TRBD2 is a possible D gene (7 bases). V was trimmed by 1 base and J by 5 bases, leaving 20 bases between them. Germline lookup yields CDR1 MNHNS and CDR2 SASEGT. CDR3 length: 17 residues. CDR3 in amino acids: CASSEELGGPGGETQYF. CDR3 nucleotides: TGTGCCAGCAGTGAAGAACTCGGGGGGCCCGGTGGGGAGACCCAGTACTTC.

The chain couples TRBV21-1 to TRBJ2-1; the D call TRBD1 from the table was never checked on the DNA. TRBV21-1 is a pseudogene segment. There are 17 residues in the CDR3. CDR3 coding DNA: TGTGCCAGCAGCAACCCCAGGGGGATGAGCTCCTACAATGAGCAGTTCTTC. Its translation is CASSNPRGMSSYNEQFF.

The rearrangement links TRBV19 to TRBJ1-1; D unclear. The CDR3 sequence is 13 residues long. V lost 2 bases, J lost 1 base, and 5 bases lay in between. CDR1 LNHDA and CDR2 SQIVND come from the germline V gene (reference sequence). The CDR3 DNA reads TGTGCCAGTAGTATATTGGAGAACACTGAAGCTTTCTTT. Amino acids: CASSILENTEAFF.

On this clone itself: The sample holds other DNA sequences that translate to the same CDR3. The V gene is TRBV6-5, the J gene TRBJ1-2, with no clear D. The CDR3 is made up of 14 amino acids. The V end lost 0 bases, the J end lost 4 bases, and 9 bases lay between the germline ends. Germline values: CDR1 MNHEY, CDR2 SVGAGI. CDR3 sequence reads: CASSYSREGYGYTF. Written as DNA, the CDR3 is TGTGCCAGCAGTTACTCGAGAGAGGGCTATGGCTACACCTTC.